The T cell receptor beta chain described here comes from a study of blood T cell repertoires in COVID-19. Clones were sequenced by immunoSEQ multiplex PCR, and TCRdb holds only the in-frame ones, with some missing. The sample lists 68,000 or so clones, about 88% occurring once. Germline-derived CDR1 and CDR2 are SNHLY and FYNNEI. The CDR3 has 19 amino acids. Germline trimming cut 6 bases from V and 0 bases from J; bases unmatched to any gene: 10. Sequencing was carried out using peripheral blood. This chain uses TRBV2 with TRBJ2-6; 11 positions match TRBD2. The source is a man in his 70s with active or convalescent COVID-19. The CDR3 region is CASRRTSGPLSSGANVLTF. The CDR3 nucleotides read TGTGCCAGCAGGAGGACTAGCGGGCCCCTGAGCTCTGGGGCCAACGTCCTGACTTTC.